This T cell receptor (beta chain) was retrieved from a study of blood T cell repertoires in COVID-19. Study overall: The United States, Italy and Spain provided the acute and convalescent COVID-19 samples. Nucleic acid was either cDNA or gDNA, and it came from T cells, B-cell-depleted T cells, or PBMCs.

This CDR3 is built from 14 residues. Looked up from germline, CDR1 is SNHLY and CDR2 is FYNNEI. After removal of 6 bases from V and 7 bases from J, the junction contained 6 bases not matched to a gene. The age range of participants was 18 to 89 years, with residence in about 25 US areas. Each participant's cohort was designated according to participant-reported clinical history. Measured with immunoSEQ multiplex PCR; TCRdb has only the in-frame clones, and not every one. The sample records about 150,000 clones, just under 85% being singletons. This TCR derives from a middle-aged woman who had recovered from COVID-19. The specimen was PBMCs or T cells enriched from blood (not recorded which). The chain has TRBV2 and TRBJ1-6; 7 nucleotides line up with TRBD1. The CDR3 sequence: CASRDRTSNSPLHF. CDR3 DNA: TGTGCCAGCAGGGACAGGACTTCAAATTCACCCCTCCACTTT.